Below, 12 T cell receptor beta chains from the same sample are listed, as sequenced in a study of regulatory T cells in long-lasting Graves disease. The time point is: newly diagnosed GD, antithyroid drugs for less than 3 months. Extracted RNA from PBMCs served as the source of the TCR library. Libraries of TCR beta came from iRepertoire HTBI primers plus Arm-PCR of CDR3 regions. Each CDR3 protein is one row after TCRdb ran MiXCR on the multiplex PCR reads. The sample shows some 500,000 distinct CDR3 sequences, about 15% of them seen only once. This same sample was also part of a study on T cells in Graves' hyperthyroidism and ophthalmopathy.

Sequencing was performed on peripheral blood mononuclear cells (PBMCs), taken at new diagnosis, from a patient treated with antithyroid drugs. The receptors derive from a middle-aged woman with Graves disease.

The V call is TRBV20-1, the J call TRBJ1-1, with D tentatively TRBD1 (6 bases). The CDR3 has 13 amino acids. CDR1 is DFQATT and CDR2 is SNEGSKA in the germline V gene (reference sequence). V shed 8 bases and J shed 2 bases, with 15 bases lying between them. CDR3 region: CSSTGTYNTEAFF. The CDR3 DNA sequence: TGCAGTTCGACGGGGACATATAACACTGAAGCTTTCTTT.

This clonotype was detected ten times or more. The rearrangement joins TRBV13 to TRBJ1-2, with a possible D match to TRBD1 (5 bases). The CDR3 loop spans 14 amino acids. CDR1 is PRHDT and CDR2 is FYEKMQ in the germline V gene (reference sequence). V gave up 5 bases and J gave up 5 bases, with 15 bases separating them. CDR3 protein: CASSTRTGTYGYTF. The CDR3 DNA sequence: TGTGCCAGCAGCACACGAACCGGGACTTATGGCTACACCTTC.

With regard to this clonotype: With a much larger clone just one base away, this may be a read error. V usage is TRBV9 and J usage is TRBJ2-5, with D unresolved. The CDR3 is 14 amino acids. Per the germline V gene, CDR1 is SGDLS and CDR2 is YYNGEE. In nucleotides, the CDR3 is TGTGCCAGCAGCGTGTCCTTGGGGTCAGAGACCCAGTGCTTC. Protein sequence: CASSVSLGSETQCF.

Ten or more counts support this clonotype. Relative to the germline gene, one junction end is altered; a read error may explain this. Here the CDR3 reads CTSGTGNGYTF. The CDR3 DNA follows: TGTACCAGCGGGACGGGAAATGGCTACACCTTC. The genes are TRBV2 and TRBJ1-2, with a weak D call TRBD1 (5 bases). This CDR3 is built from 11 residues. Germline CDR1 SNHLY, CDR2 FYNNEI.

This clonotype was detected only a few times. The chain joins TRBV7-2 to TRBJ1-4, with a weak D call TRBD1 (6 bases). V lost 2 bases, J lost 5 bases, and 12 bases lay in between. The germline gives CDR1 SGHTA, CDR2 FQGNSA. This CDR3 has 15 amino acids. The CDR3 DNA follows: TGTGCCAGCAGCTTAAGGCGACAGGCAAATGAAAAACTGTTTTTT. Residues: CASSLRRQANEKLFF.

As for this clonotype: The conserved closing phenylalanine or tryptophan is absent in this CDR3, likely reflecting a read error. The chain couples TRBV19 to TRBJ1-6; D is perhaps TRBD1 (5 bases). Between the trimmed V and J ends, which lost 11 bases and 7 bases, there was a span of 9 bases. Germline V gene data show CDR1 as LNHDA and CDR2 as SQIVND (reference sequence). The CDR3 loop spans 11 amino acids. CDR3: CAGKGNSPLHL. For the CDR3, the DNA is TGTGCCGGGAAGGGGAATTCACCCCTCCACTTA.

V gene TRBV7-9 combines with J gene TRBJ2-5, with D possibly matching TRBD1 (5 bases). V was shortened by 7 bases and J by 1 base, with 10 bases between the two germline ends. Germline V lookup: CDR1 SEHNR, CDR2 FQNEAQ (reference sequence). The CDR3 sequence is 13 residues long. The CDR3 coding sequence is TGTGCCAGCACCTCGGACACCCAAGAGACCCAGTACTTC. As protein: CASTSDTQETQYF. The variable domain in full, with the rest retrieved from reference TRBV7-9 and TRBJ2-5, is DTGVSQNPRHKITKRGQNVTFRCDPISEHNRLYWYRQTLGQGPEFLTYFQNEAQLEKSRLLSDRFSAERPKGSFSTLEIQRTEQGDSAMYLCASTSDTQETQYFGPGTRLLVL.

This clonotype was counted at least ten times. This chain joins TRBV12-3 or TRBV12-4 and TRBJ1-2; D is uncertain. This CDR3 is built from 13 residues. Between the trimmed V and J ends, which lost 6 bases and 8 bases, there was a span of 16 bases. The CDR3: CASSLGPLRGYTF. Written as DNA, the CDR3 is TGTGCCAGCAGCCTGGGTCCCCTTCGGGGCTACACCTTC.

This clonotype has at least ten counts. The chain combines TRBV18 with TRBJ1-6, with D possibly TRBD1 on 5 matching bases. Trimming pared 0 bases from V and 5 bases from J, leaving 11 bases between. Germline CDR1 and CDR2: KGHSH and LQKENI. The length of the CDR3 is 16 residues. CDR3 protein: CASSPPGAGDNSPLHF. DNA of the CDR3: TGTGCCAGCTCACCACCTGGGGCAGGCGATAATTCACCCCTCCACTTT.

The V and J genes are TRBV5-4 and TRBJ1-2; D not certain. Trimming shortened V by 1 base and J by 8 bases, and 15 bases separated the two germline ends. CDR1 is SGHNT, CDR2 YYREEE, per germline (reference sequence). This CDR3 is built from 14 residues. The CDR3 DNA reads as TGTGCCAGCAGCTTGATAGGCTCCTCAGGAGGCTACACCTTC. This sequence encodes CASSLIGSSGGYTF.

The CDR3 protein is CASSTITGTGHLSPQYF. The CDR3 DNA reads as TGTGCCAGCAGTACCATTACCGGGACAGGGCATCTGTCGCCCCAGTACTTC. The J gene is TRBJ2-5, the V gene TRBV28; 9 bases fit TRBD1. Germline CDR1 MDHEN, CDR2 SYDVKM. Unmatched junction bases numbered 19, after V lost 5 bases and J lost 9 bases. The CDR3 runs 17 residues. The variable domain in full, completed from reference TRBV28 and TRBJ2-5, reads DVKVTQSSRYLVKRTGEKVFLECVQDMDHENMFWYRQDPGLGLRLIYFSYDVKMKEKGDIPEGYSVSREKKERFSLILESASTNQTSMYLCASSTITGTGHLSPQYFGPGTRLLVL.

The CDR3 DNA reads as TGTGCCAGCAGTACGGGACAGGGCAGTGGCTACACCTTC. It yields the protein CASSTGQGSGYTF. The chain combines TRBV12-3 or TRBV12-4 with TRBJ1-2; 9 nucleotides align to TRBD1. The CDR3 has 13 amino acids. The trim removed 5 bases at V and 7 bases at J, leaving 5 bases unmatched.